This T cell receptor (beta chain) was sequenced in a study of identical twins. Overall study findings and caveats: Monozygotic twins shared more out-of-frame TCR alpha than recombination models predicted.

V shed 3 bases and J shed 2 bases, with 11 bases lying between them. The V gene's germline CDR1 is LGHDT and CDR2 YNNKEL (reference sequence). This CDR3 spans 15 amino acids. TCRdb passed the 5' RACE reads through MiXCR, listing each CDR3 protein once. The table has about 490,000 distinct CDR3 sequences, 13% to 15% seen once. With respect to this clonotype: As yet, its antigen is unknown.

These data also formed part of another study, on yellow fever vaccine responses in identical twins.

This chain joins TRBV3-1 and TRBJ1-5, with TRBD1 as a possible D gene (5 bases). The sequence derives from a woman aged 18-29 years in good health. The sequencing sample was made of CD4+ T cells sorted from blood. CDR3 nucleotide sequence: TGTGCCAGCAGCCAGCAGTGGGGGGGCAATCAGCCCCAGCATTTT. It specifies CASSQQWGGNQPQHF. Full variable domain (rest looked up from reference TRBV3-1 and TRBJ1-5): DTAVSQTPKYLVTQMGNDKSIKCEQNLGHDTMYWYKQDSKKFLKIMFSYNNKELIINETVPNRFSPKSPDKAHLNLHINSLELGDSAVYFCASSQQWGGNQPQHFGDGTRLSIL.